The next 15 T cell receptor beta chains were all read from a single sample in a study of breast tumors, draining lymph nodes, adjacent tissues. TCRdb independently ran MiXCR on the multiplex PCR reads; one entry per CDR3 protein. Among 70,000 to 85,000 distinct CDR3 sequences listed, approximately 19% were seen once. The lymph nodes were axillary draining lymph nodes from breast cancer patients. Input material: axillary lymph node tissue. These receptors all come from a female donor with breast cancer. Some clones in this sample may be carry-over from other donors' samples.

This clonotype showed up many times. This chain connects TRBV19 to TRBJ2-3; D not resolved. From germline, CDR1 is LNHDA and CDR2 SQIVND (reference sequence). V was cut by 9 bases and J by 1 base, with 11 bases left in between. This CDR3 contains 13 residues. The CDR3 DNA is TGTGCCAGCGCAACAACCCGCACAGATACGCAGTATTTT. Amino acids: CASATTRTDTQYF.

The chain employs TRBV28 and TRBJ1-2; maybe TRBD1 (5 bases). Trimming cost V 5 bases and J 2 bases, with 12 bases left between them. The germline V gene has CDR1 MDHEN and CDR2 SYDVKM. The CDR3 length is 14 residues. Written as DNA, the CDR3 is TGTGCCAGCAGTCACTACGACAGCAACTATGGCTACACCTTC. It encodes CASSHYDSNYGYTF.

The sample holds many counts of this clonotype. The chain employs TRBV19 and TRBJ2-5; D uncertain. The CDR3 covers 11 residues. V was pared by 3 bases and J by 5 bases, with 4 bases between. Germline V gene data show CDR1 as LNHDA and CDR2 as SQIVND (reference sequence). The CDR3 spells CASSMRETQYF. CDR3 bases: TGTGCCAGTAGTATGAGGGAGACCCAGTACTTC.

This clonotype was counted ten times or more. The chain joins TRBV6-6 to TRBJ1-2; 7 bases agree with TRBD1. V trimming: 5 bases; J trimming: 6 bases; junction bases outside the gene matches: 6. This CDR3 has 13 residues. CDR1 is MNHNY, CDR2 SVGAGI, per germline (reference sequence). The CDR3 region is CASSTTGAHGYTF. The CDR3 region has the DNA TGTGCCAGCAGTACTACAGGGGCCCATGGCTACACCTTC.

The table lists this clonotype with many counts. This chain links TRBV6-1 with TRBJ2-1; D call uncertain. Trimming stripped 1 base from V and 15 bases from J, with 13 bases between. The CDR3 is made up of 12 amino acids. CDR1 is MNHNS and CDR2 is SASEGT in the germline V gene. In DNA, the CDR3 is TGTGCCAGCAGTGAAGACTCGCGGTCGGGGTTCTTC. Amino acid sequence: CASSEDSRSGFF.

This clonotype appeared many times. This chain connects TRBV5-5 to TRBJ2-2; unclear D gene. Trimming removed 4 bases at V and 4 bases at J, with 8 bases between. Germline loops: CDR1 SGHKS, CDR2 YYEKEE (reference sequence). CDR3 length: 13 residues. CDR3 sequence: CASSSLATGELFF. The CDR3 DNA is TGTGCCAGCAGCAGCCTCGCCACCGGGGAGCTGTTTTTT.

This clonotype appeared many times. The V call is TRBV7-2, the J call TRBJ2-7; D might be TRBD2 (6 bases). Trimming stripped 3 bases from V and 7 bases from J, with 19 bases between. This CDR3 spans 15 amino acids. The germline CDR1 and CDR2 sequences are SGHTA and FQGNSA. CDR3 sequence reads: CASSFSGPLGGEQYF. The CDR3 DNA reads as TGTGCCAGCAGCTTCTCAGGGCCTCTTGGAGGGGAGCAGTACTTC.

This clonotype was seen at least ten times. V gene TRBV7-6 combines with J gene TRBJ2-1; 12 positions match TRBD2. The germline V gene has CDR1 SGHVS and CDR2 FNYEAQ. Losses at the gene ends were 5 bases for V and 6 bases for J; bases not matched to a gene: 20. The CDR3 contains 20 residues. The CDR3 DNA sequence: TGTGCCAGCAGCCCCCGCCCTCCGCTAGCGGGAGGGCCGGTCATCAATGAGCAGTTCTTC. Protein product: CASSPRPPLAGGPVINEQFF.

This clonotype showed up just a few times. The gene calls are TRBV28 and TRBJ1-2; 7 bases match TRBD1. Germline V CDR1 and CDR2: MDHEN, SYDVKM. The CDR3 length is 14 residues. V was clipped by 5 bases and J by 4 bases; unmatched bases: 7. CDR3 region: CASSTGTASYGYTF. The CDR3 coding sequence is TGTGCCAGCAGTACGGGGACAGCTTCCTATGGCTACACCTTC.

The sample holds many counts of this clonotype. This chain links TRBV11-2 with TRBJ2-7; perhaps TRBD1 as D (8 bases). Looked up from germline, CDR1 is SGHAT and CDR2 is FQNNGV. The CDR3 runs to 18 residues. V gave up 5 bases and J gave up 2 bases, with 25 bases separating them. The CDR3 nucleotides are TGTGCCAGCAGCCCGAGGGGGGAGCGGGACAGGACCACCTACGAGCAGTACTTC. It is translated as CASSPRGERDRTTYEQYF.

This clonotype was observed at least ten times. This chain joins TRBV7-9 and TRBJ2-1; possibly TRBD1 for D (6 bases). The CDR3 loop spans 14 amino acids. V shed 0 bases and J shed 4 bases, with 7 bases lying between them. The germline gives CDR1 SEHNR, CDR2 FQNEAQ (reference sequence). The DNA of the CDR3 is TGTGCCAGCAGCTTAGCTACAGGGTACAATGAGCAGTTCTTC. Encoded protein: CASSLATGYNEQFF.

This clonotype was counted ten times or more. The V gene is TRBV27, the J gene TRBJ2-7; no firm D call. The length of the CDR3 is 14 residues. V lost 0 bases to trimming and J lost 7 bases, with 13 bases between them. CDR1 and CDR2 (germline): MNHEY, SMNVEV (reference sequence). The CDR3 bases are TGTGCCAGCAGTTTATCTGTTGGGGTTAGGGAGCAGTACTTC. It yields the protein CASSLSVGVREQYF.

This clonotype was recorded many times. The chain combines TRBV6-1 with TRBJ2-7; a possible D gene is TRBD2 (5 bases). Germline lookup yields CDR1 MNHNS and CDR2 SASEGT. This CDR3 spans 13 amino acids. The V gene lost 8 bases and the J gene lost 4 bases, with 15 bases spanning the gap. The CDR3: CASGSSGKYEQYF. In nucleotides, the CDR3 is TGTGCCAGCGGCTCCTCGGGGAAGTACGAGCAGTACTTC.

This clonotype was detected many times. This rearrangement joins TRBV5-1 to TRBJ2-7; D is tentatively TRBD1 or TRBD2 (5 bases each). CDR3 size: 14 residues. Deletions cut 5 bases from V and 1 base from J, with 13 bases between. Germline loops: CDR1 SGHRS, CDR2 YFSETQ. CDR3 nucleotides: TGCGCCAGCAGTTCCGGGACGGAGTCCTACGAGCAGTACTTC. Its translation is CASSSGTESYEQYF.

There are many counts of this clonotype. The rearrangement uses TRBV19 and TRBJ2-1, with TRBD2 matching over 8 bases. The CDR3 runs 15 residues. Losses at the gene ends were 8 bases for V and 6 bases for J; bases not matched to a gene: 12. In germline, CDR1 is LNHDA, CDR2 SQIVND (reference sequence). The CDR3, as DNA: TGTGCCAGTCGGGAAATAGCGGGACGGTTCAATGAGCAGTTCTTC. The encoded protein is CASREIAGRFNEQFF. Variable domain in full (rest from reference TRBV19 and TRBJ2-1): DGGITQSPKYLFRKEGQNVTLSCEQNLNHDAMYWYRQDPGQGLRLIYYSQIVNDFQKGDIAEGYSVSREKKESFPLTVTSAQKNPTAFYLCASREIAGRFNEQFFGPGTRLTVL.